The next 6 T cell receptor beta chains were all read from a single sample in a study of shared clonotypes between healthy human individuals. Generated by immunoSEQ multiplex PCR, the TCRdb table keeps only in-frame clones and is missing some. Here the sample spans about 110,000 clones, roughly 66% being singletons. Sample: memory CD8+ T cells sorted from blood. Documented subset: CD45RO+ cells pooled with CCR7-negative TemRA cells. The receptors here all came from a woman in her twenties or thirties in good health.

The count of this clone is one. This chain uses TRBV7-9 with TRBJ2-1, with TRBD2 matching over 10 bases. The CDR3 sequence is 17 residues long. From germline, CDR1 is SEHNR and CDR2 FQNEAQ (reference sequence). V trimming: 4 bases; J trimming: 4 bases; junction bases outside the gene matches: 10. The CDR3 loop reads CASSSPAGGPGYNEQFF. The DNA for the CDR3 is TGTGCCAGCAGCTCGCCAGCGGGAGGGCCTGGATACAATGAGCAGTTCTTC. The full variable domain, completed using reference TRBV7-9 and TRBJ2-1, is DTGVSQNPRHKITKRGQNVTFRCDPISEHNRLYWYRQTLGQGPEFLTYFQNEAQLEKSRLLSDRFSAERPKGSFSTLEIQRTEQGDSAMYLCASSSPAGGPGYNEQFFGPGTRLTVL.

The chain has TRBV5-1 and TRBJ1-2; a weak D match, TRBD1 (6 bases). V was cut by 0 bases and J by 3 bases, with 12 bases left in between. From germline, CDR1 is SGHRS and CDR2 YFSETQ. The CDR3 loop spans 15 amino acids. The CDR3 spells CASSLVQGPDYGYTF. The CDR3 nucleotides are TGCGCCAGCAGCTTGGTACAGGGCCCCGACTATGGCTACACCTTC.

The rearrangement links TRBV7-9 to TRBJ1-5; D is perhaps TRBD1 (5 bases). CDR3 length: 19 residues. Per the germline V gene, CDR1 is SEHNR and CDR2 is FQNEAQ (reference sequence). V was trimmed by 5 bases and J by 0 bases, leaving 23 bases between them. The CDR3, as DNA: TGTGCCAGCAGCGCTTCCTCGGGGGTATTCTCGTATAGCAATCAGCCCCAGCATTTT. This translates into CASSASSGVFSYSNQPQHF.

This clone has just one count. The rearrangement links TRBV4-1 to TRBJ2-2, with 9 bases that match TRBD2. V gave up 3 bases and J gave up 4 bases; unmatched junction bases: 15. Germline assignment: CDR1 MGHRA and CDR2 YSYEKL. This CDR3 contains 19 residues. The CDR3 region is CASSHLRGYWREGTGELFF. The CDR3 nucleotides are TGCGCCAGCAGCCATTTGAGGGGGTATTGGCGGGAGGGCACCGGGGAGCTGTTTTTT.

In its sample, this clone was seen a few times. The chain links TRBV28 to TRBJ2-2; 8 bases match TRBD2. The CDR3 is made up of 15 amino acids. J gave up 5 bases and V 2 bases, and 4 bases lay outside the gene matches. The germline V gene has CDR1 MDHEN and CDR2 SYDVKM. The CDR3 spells CASSLGGRTTGELFF. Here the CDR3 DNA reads TGTGCCAGCAGTTTAGGCGGGAGGACTACCGGGGAGCTGTTTTTT.

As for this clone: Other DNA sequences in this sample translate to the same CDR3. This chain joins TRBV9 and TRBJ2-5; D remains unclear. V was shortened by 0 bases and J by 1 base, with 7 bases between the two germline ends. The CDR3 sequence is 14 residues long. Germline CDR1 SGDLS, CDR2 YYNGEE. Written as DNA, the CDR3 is TGTGCCAGCAGCGTAGGTGGCACCCAAGAGACCCAGTACTTC. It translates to CASSVGGTQETQYF.